This is a list of T cell receptor beta chains from one sample in a study of blood T cell repertoires in COVID-19. Clones were read by immunoSEQ multiplex PCR, and TCRdb kept only the in-frame ones, dropping some. The table has under 85,000 clones, around four fifths seen once. The material sequenced was peripheral blood. Receptors were obtained from a human donor in a cohort sampled during active COVID-19. The CDR3 runs from the conserved cysteine through the conserved F or W. A D gene is named only where the DNA matches it firmly. Not all rows give a size; the values are once, few, many and, for expanded clones, a class.

V,J,D,size,DNA,CDR3
TRBV7-6,TRBJ2-7,TRBD1,once,TGTGCCAGCAGCTCGCAGCCCCCGGGACAGGGGTACGAGCAGTACTTC,CASSSQPPGQGYEQYF
TRBV15,TRBJ2-7,TRBD2,-,TGTGCCACCAGCAGTCGTAGCGGGGTCTACGAGCAGTACTTC,CATSSRSGVYEQYF
TRBV27,TRBJ2-5,-,-,TGTGCCAGCAGGCTGACAGGGAGGAAAGAGACCCAGTACTTC,CASRLTGRKETQYF
TRBV19,TRBJ1-2,TRBD1,-,TGTGCCAGTATGGCGGACAGGCGAGCTAACTATGGCTACACCTTC,CASMADRRANYGYTF
TRBV6-6,TRBJ2-7,TRBD2,-,TGTGCCAGCAGTCGAACAGATCCAGCGGGGGGGCACTACGAGCAGTACTTC,CASSRTDPAGGHYEQYF
TRBV19,TRBJ2-6,-,-,TGTGCCAGTAGTCCCCGGACAGTCTCTGGGGCCAACGTCCTGACTTTC,CASSPRTVSGANVLTF
TRBV5-1,TRBJ1-1,-,-,TGCGCCAGCAGCTTGGCCGGGATTGGGGCGGGAACTGAAGCTTTCTTT,CASSLAGIGAGTEAFF
TRBV2,TRBJ2-5,TRBD2,-,TGTGCCAGCAGCGGACTAGCGGGGGGAAAGACCCAGTACTTC,CASSGLAGGKTQYF
TRBV28,TRBJ2-1,TRBD2,few,TGTGCCAGCAGTTCCACGTTCGAACGGGGGGGCTTGGACAATGAGCAGTTCTTC,CASSSTFERGGLDNEQFF
TRBV5-8,TRBJ1-5,TRBD1,once,TGTGCCAGCAGCCGGGGGCAGGGGGACAATCAGCCCCAGCATTTT,CASSRGQGDNQPQHF
TRBV11-3,TRBJ2-7,TRBD1,-,TGTGCCAGCAGCTTCTCCTTCAGGGGGGAGCAGTACTTC,CASSFSFRGEQYF
TRBV5-8,TRBJ1-2,TRBD1,few,TGTGCCAGCAGCTTTGGGACAGTTGTTCATGGCTACACCTTC,CASSFGTVVHGYTF
TRBV29-1,TRBJ1-2,TRBD1,-,TGCAGCGGCGACACCAGGGGGAACTATGGCTACACCTTC,CSGDTRGNYGYTF
TRBV10-3,TRBJ2-7,TRBD2,-,TGTGCCATCAGTGAGTCGCGGGAGGGATACGAGCAGTACTTC,CAISESREGYEQYF
TRBV4-1,TRBJ1-4,-,-,TGCGCCAGCAGCCCCCAAAGGACAAATGAAAAACTGTTTTTT,CASSPQRTNEKLFF
TRBV19,TRBJ1-2,-,-,TGTGCCAGTAGCCCTTATCCGAGCACTGTTGAGGGCTACACCTTC,CASSPYPSTVEGYTF
TRBV30,TRBJ1-2,-,-,TGTGCCTGGAGTGCCGGGAGGTTTCCGGCCTATGGCTACACCTTC,CAWSAGRFPAYGYTF
TRBV5-5,TRBJ2-6,TRBD1,-,TGTGCCAGCAGCCTCCCGCCGAGGACAGGGGAGACTCTGGGGGCCAACGTCCTGACTTTC,CASSLPPRTGETLGANVLTF
TRBV3-1/TRBV3-2,TRBJ1-3,-,-,TGTGCCAGCAGCCAGCAAAATGGCGGAAACACCATATATTTT,CASSQQNGGNTIYF
TRBV11-2,TRBJ1-3,TRBD1,-,TGTGCCAGCAACGGACAGGGTGGAAACACCATATATTTT,CASNGQGGNTIYF
TRBV19,TRBJ1-6,-,-,TGTGCCAGTGAGGAGTATCGCAATTCACCCCTCCACTTT,CASEEYRNSPLHF
TRBV19,TRBJ1-4,TRBD1,-,TGTGCCAGTAGTTTCGCACCGGGACAGGCCGTAAAACTGTTTTTT,CASSFAPGQAVKLFF
TRBV3-1/TRBV3-2,TRBJ1-1,-,-,TGTGCCAGCAGCCCCCCACGGGGGGGGCTAGGAATTGAAGCTTTCTTT,CASSPPRGGLGIEAFF
TRBV2,TRBJ1-3,TRBD1,once,TGTGCCAGCAGCGGACAGGCCGCGAACTCTGGAAACACCATATATTTT,CASSGQAANSGNTIYF